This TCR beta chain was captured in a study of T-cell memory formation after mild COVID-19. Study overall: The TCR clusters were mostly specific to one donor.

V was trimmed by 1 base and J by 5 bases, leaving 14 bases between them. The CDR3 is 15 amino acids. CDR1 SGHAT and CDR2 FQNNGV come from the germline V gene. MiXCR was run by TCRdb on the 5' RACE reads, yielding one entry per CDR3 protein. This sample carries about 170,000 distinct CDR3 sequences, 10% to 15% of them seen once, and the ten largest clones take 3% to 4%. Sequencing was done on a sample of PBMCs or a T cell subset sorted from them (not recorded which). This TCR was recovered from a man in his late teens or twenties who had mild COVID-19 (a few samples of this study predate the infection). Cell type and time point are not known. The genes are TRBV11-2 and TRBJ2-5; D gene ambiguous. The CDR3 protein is CASSLVLGPRETQYF. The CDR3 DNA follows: TGTGCCAGCAGCTTAGTCTTAGGGCCGAGGGAGACCCAGTACTTC.